This entry lists 22 T cell receptor beta chains sequenced from one sample in a study of T cell responses to AZD1222 COVID-19 vaccine. The protocol was immunoSEQ multiplex PCR, while the TCRdb copy is restricted to in-frame clones and leaves out a portion. The data contain some 170,000 clones, over 85% of them singletons. The material sequenced was peripheral blood, taken on day 0 of AZD1222 vaccination. The receptors here all came from an adult in good health.

This clone was recorded a few times. The gene calls are TRBV27 and TRBJ2-1; the match to TRBD1 covers 10 bases. The length of the CDR3 is 17 residues. The germline V gene encodes CDR1 MNHEY and CDR2 SMNVEV (reference sequence). Trimming at V came to 4 bases and at J to 8 bases, leaving 14 bases not matched to a gene. The CDR3: CASSSRWGQGRRDEQFF. The CDR3 region has the DNA TGTGCCAGCAGTTCTAGGTGGGGACAGGGGCGAAGGGATGAGCAGTTCTTC.

This chain links TRBV2 with TRBJ2-5, with 7 bases aligning to TRBD2. This CDR3 has 13 amino acids. The V segment lost 7 bases and the J segment 3 bases; nucleotides outside the gene matches: 5. Germline lookup yields CDR1 SNHLY and CDR2 FYNNEI. For the CDR3, the DNA is TGTGCCAGCAAGGGAGGGAGTGAAGAGACCCAGTACTTC. Translated, it gives CASKGGSEETQYF.

The J gene is TRBJ1-5, the V gene TRBV6-1, with 7 bases fitting TRBD1. Germline V CDR1 and CDR2: MNHNS, SASEGT. The CDR3 spans 15 residues. Trimming at V came to 3 bases and at J to 2 bases, leaving 4 bases not matched to a gene. As DNA, the CDR3 is TGTGCCAGCAGTGACCGACAGGGAGGCAATCAGCCCCAGCATTTT. It specifies CASSDRQGGNQPQHF.

The chain uses TRBV5-6 and TRBJ2-1, with D unclear. The V gene's germline CDR1 is SGHDT and CDR2 YYEEEE. The CDR3 loop spans 16 amino acids. V was pared by 4 bases and J by 0 bases, with 14 bases between. This CDR3 reads CASSPLNPSSYNEQFF. DNA of the CDR3: TGTGCCAGCAGCCCGCTAAATCCAAGCTCCTACAATGAGCAGTTCTTC.

This clone was detected only once. The chain is built from TRBV6-5 and TRBJ2-1; maybe TRBD2 (6 bases). V was cut by 6 bases and J by 4 bases, with 10 bases left in between. The CDR3 has 13 residues. The germline V gene encodes CDR1 MNHEY and CDR2 SVGAGI. CDR3 sequence reads: CASSSGVYNEQFF. CDR3 nucleotide sequence: TGTGCCAGCAGCTCGGGGGTTTACAATGAGCAGTTCTTC.

The V call is TRBV15, the J call TRBJ2-1; D unclear. The CDR3 is made up of 13 amino acids. V lost 0 bases, J lost 9 bases, and 9 bases lay in between. Germline loops: CDR1 LNHNV, CDR2 YYDKDF (reference sequence). CDR3 coding DNA: TGTGCCACCAGCAGAGATCTAGTTCGTGAGCAGTTCTTC. Its translation: CATSRDLVREQFF.

The rearrangement uses TRBV6-5 and TRBJ2-5; no definite D call. The CDR3 consists of 14 residues. Looked up from germline, CDR1 is MNHEY and CDR2 is SVGAGI. With 0 bases removed from V and 4 bases from J, the gap between germline ends came to 9 bases. In nucleotides, the CDR3 is TGTGCCAGCAGTTACTCGGTGAACCCAGAGACCCAGTACTTC. Amino acid sequence: CASSYSVNPETQYF.

V gene TRBV9 combines with J gene TRBJ1-1, with D possibly being TRBD1 (6 bases). Trimming stripped 4 bases from V and 2 bases from J, with 18 bases between. Germline CDR1 is SGDLS and CDR2 is YYNGEE. The CDR3 contains 16 residues. CDR3 coding DNA: TGTGCCAGCAGCCCCCACCGGGACACCTTAAACACTGAAGCTTTCTTT. This sequence encodes CASSPHRDTLNTEAFF. Looking up the rest from reference TRBV9 and TRBJ1-1 gives the full variable domain: DSGVTQTPKHLITATGQRVTLRCSPRSGDLSVYWYQQSLDQGLQFLIQYYNGEERAKGNILERFSAQQFPDLHSELNLSSLELGDSALYFCASSPHRDTLNTEAFFGQGTRLTVV.

The chain is built from TRBV6-5 and TRBJ2-7; D gene uncertain. The CDR3 covers 14 residues. V was shortened by 10 bases and J by 0 bases, with 16 bases between the two germline ends. CDR1 is MNHEY, CDR2 SVGAGI, per germline. The CDR3 region is CATLNRARSYEQYF. In DNA form, the CDR3 reads TGTGCCACACTAAACCGGGCCCGCTCCTACGAGCAGTACTTC.

This chain uses TRBV3-1 (or the pseudogene TRBV3-2) with TRBJ2-4; unclear D gene. The V gene lost 1 base and the J gene lost 1 base, with 8 bases spanning the gap. This CDR3 spans 15 amino acids. The germline CDR1 and CDR2 sequences are LGHDT and YNNKEL (reference sequence). In nucleotides, the CDR3 is TGTGCCAGCAGCCAAGGAGTTGCGGCCAAAAACATTCAGTACTTC. Its translation is CASSQGVAAKNIQYF.

The chain links TRBV15 to TRBJ1-2; 10 bases are a match to TRBD1. This CDR3 region has 14 residues. Unmatched junction bases numbered 10, after V lost 7 bases and J lost 8 bases. CDR1 is LNHNV and CDR2 is YYDKDF in the germline V gene (reference sequence). DNA of the CDR3: TGTGCCACCACCCCGGACAGGGGGTCTGAAGGCTACACCTTC. Its protein product is CATTPDRGSEGYTF.

CDR3 nucleotide sequence: TGTGCCAGCTCACCTTTAACGGCAGGGGTGATGGGCACTGAAGCTTTCTTT. It is translated as CASSPLTAGVMGTEAFF. The V call is TRBV18, the J call TRBJ1-1; possibly TRBD1 for D (6 bases). The CDR3 is 17 residues long. The germline V gene has CDR1 KGHSH and CDR2 LQKENI. V lost 3 bases and J lost 4, with 21 bases in between.

The chain couples TRBV29-1 to TRBJ2-3, with D maybe TRBD2 (5 bases). CDR1 is SQVTM and CDR2 is ANQGSEA in the germline V gene. Trimming took off 6 bases at V and 5 bases at J, with 15 bases between the two ends. The CDR3 is 13 amino acids. CDR3 in amino acids: CSVERVSGDTQYF. The CDR3 nucleotides read TGCAGCGTGGAGAGGGTATCCGGAGATACGCAGTATTTT.

The chain joins TRBV27 to TRBJ2-2, with a possible D match to TRBD1 (6 bases). V lost 4 bases and J lost 6, with 18 bases in between. The CDR3 loop spans 16 amino acids. The germline gives CDR1 MNHEY, CDR2 SMNVEV (reference sequence). CDR3 in DNA: TGTGCCAGCAGTTCCCGCAGGGGTTTTTGGCCCGGGGAGCTGTTTTTT. It is translated as CASSSRRGFWPGELFF.

V and J are TRBV7-9 and TRBJ1-2; D not resolved. Germline loops: CDR1 SEHNR, CDR2 FQNEAQ (reference sequence). The germline V and J ends were trimmed by 5 bases and 1 base, with 5 bases remaining between them. The CDR3 spans 12 residues. Here the CDR3 reads CASSSSNYGYTF. CDR3 nucleotide sequence: TGTGCCAGCAGCAGTAGTAACTATGGCTACACCTTC.

The V gene is TRBV3-1 (or the pseudogene TRBV3-2), the J gene TRBJ1-6; TRBD1 might be the D (5 bases). The ends were cut back, 0 bases at V and 7 bases at J, with 13 bases in the middle. This CDR3 has 16 residues. The germline gives CDR1 LGHDT, CDR2 YNNKEL (reference sequence). The CDR3 DNA sequence: TGTGCCAGCAGCCAAGAAGTTGGGACCGTGAATTCACCCCTCCACTTT. This gives the protein CASSQEVGTVNSPLHF.

The chain employs TRBV7-9 and TRBJ1-2, with a possible D match to TRBD1 (5 bases). Germline V lookup: CDR1 SEHNR, CDR2 FQNEAQ (reference sequence). V lost 3 bases to trimming and J lost 2 bases, with 22 bases between them. CDR3 length: 18 residues. Here the CDR3 reads CASSFPSPGTPDNYGYTF. For the CDR3, the DNA is TGTGCCAGCAGCTTTCCTTCTCCCGGGACCCCGGACAACTATGGCTACACCTTC.

The CDR3 sequence is CAWSSSSAYNEQFF. CDR3 nucleotides: TGTGCCTGGAGTTCATCTAGCGCTTACAATGAGCAGTTCTTC. The chain combines TRBV30 with TRBJ2-1, with D possibly matching TRBD2 (6 bases). V was trimmed by 2 bases and J by 4 bases, leaving 12 bases between them. The V gene's germline CDR1 is GTSNPN and CDR2 SVGIG (reference sequence). The CDR3 is 14 amino acids.

The chain joins TRBV25-1 to TRBJ1-2; D perhaps matches TRBD1 (5 bases). The V gene lost 2 bases and the J gene lost 8 bases, with 12 bases spanning the gap. Germline CDR1 is MGHDK and CDR2 is SYGVNS. CDR3 length: 13 amino acids. CDR3 bases: TGTGCCAGCAGTGAAGTGGCGGGACTAGGCTACACCTTC. Its translation is CASSEVAGLGYTF.

The rearrangement links TRBV5-1 to TRBJ1-1; D call uncertain. Per the germline V gene, CDR1 is SGHRS and CDR2 is YFSETQ. V lost 5 bases, J lost 2 bases, and 13 bases lay in between. The CDR3 spans 14 residues. CDR3 DNA: TGCGCCAGCAGAGTGGTTCATAAAAACACTGAAGCTTTCTTT. Translated, it gives CASRVVHKNTEAFF.

The CDR3 sequence is CASSFNLYEGQYF. The CDR3 DNA sequence: TGTGCCAGCAGTTTTAACCTCTACGAGGGGCAGTACTTC. The chain has TRBV12-3 or TRBV12-4 and TRBJ2-7; TRBD2 is a possible D gene (5 bases). This CDR3 has 13 amino acids. Trimming took 3 bases from V and 9 from J, leaving 15 bases between them.

The genes are TRBV9 and TRBJ2-1, with D perhaps matching TRBD2 (5 bases). Trimming took 3 bases from V and 6 from J, leaving 7 bases between them. The length of the CDR3 is 12 residues. The germline CDR1 and CDR2 sequences are SGDLS and YYNGEE. CDR3 nucleotides: TGTGCCAGCAGCGCGGGGTCCAATGAGCAGTTCTTC. Protein product: CASSAGSNEQFF.